Presented here are 22 T cell receptor beta chains from one specimen sequenced in a study of blood T cell repertoires in COVID-19. Using immunoSEQ multiplex PCR, the repertoire was profiled, and TCRdb retains in-frame clones only, with some absent. The sample includes some 70,000 clones, 65% to 90% of them seen just once. Material for sequencing was peripheral blood. These receptors were obtained from a man aged 55 to 70 with acute or convalescent COVID-19.

The gene calls are TRBV7-9 and TRBJ2-2, with 13 bases that match TRBD2. Looked up from germline, CDR1 is SEHNR and CDR2 is FQNEAQ (reference sequence). This CDR3 has 18 residues. Trimming took 5 bases from V and 0 from J; bases not matched to a gene: 6. CDR3 in DNA: TGTGCCAGCAGCCCTAGAGGACTAGCGGGGGCGAACACCGGGGAGCTGTTTTTT. It is translated as CASSPRGLAGANTGELFF.

The chain's CDR3 is CASRNPPGANEKLFF. The CDR3 DNA follows: TGTGCCAGCAGAAACCCCCCGGGGGCTAATGAAAAACTGTTTTTT. The rearrangement joins TRBV2 to TRBJ1-4; D is possibly TRBD1 (5 bases). Germline V lookup: CDR1 SNHLY, CDR2 FYNNEI. V lost 6 bases and J 3 bases, leaving 14 bases between the germline ends. CDR3 length equals 15 residues. The complete variable domain, with remaining parts taken from reference TRBV2 and TRBJ1-4, reads EPEVTQTPSHQVTQMGQEVILRCVPISNHLYFYWYRQILGQKVEFLVSFYNNEISEKSEIFDDQFSVERPDGSNFTLKIRSTKLEDSAMYFCASRNPPGANEKLFFGSGTQLSVL.

V gene TRBV6-1 combines with J gene TRBJ2-7; tentative D call: TRBD1 (6 bases). The J call may be faulty, since TRBJ2-1 better matches the DNA end. CDR3 length: 15 amino acids. Germline CDR1 reads MNHNS; CDR2 reads SASEGT. CDR3 protein: CASSDLGRGSSEQFF. CDR3 sequence (DNA): TGTGCCAGCAGTGATTTGGGCAGGGGCTCATCTGAGCAGTTCTTC.

The J gene is TRBJ1-4, the V gene TRBV2; tentative D call: TRBD1 (5 bases). The CDR3 contains 14 residues. Germline V gives CDR1 SNHLY, CDR2 FYNNEI. Trimming stripped 5 bases from V and 8 bases from J, with 15 bases between. CDR3 amino acids: CASSNRGIREKLFF. Written as DNA, the CDR3 is TGTGCCAGCAGTAATCGGGGGATCCGGGAAAAACTGTTTTTT.

The chain couples TRBV4-3 to TRBJ1-5; TRBD1 aligns across 8 bases. The V segment lost 4 bases and the J segment 7 bases; nucleotides outside the gene matches: 6. The CDR3 has 14 residues. CDR1 is LGHNA and CDR2 is YSLEER in the germline V gene. CDR3 in amino acids: CASSRGQGGQPQHF. The CDR3 DNA sequence: TGCGCCAGCAGCCGAGGACAGGGAGGACAGCCCCAGCATTTT.

V and J are TRBV6-5 and TRBJ1-3; TRBD1 matches 7 bases. Germline CDR1 is MNHEY and CDR2 is SVGAGI. CDR3 length: 16 residues. Trimming at V came to 0 bases and at J to 2 bases, leaving 4 bases not matched to a gene. The CDR3 DNA is TGTGCCAGCAGTTACTCCGCAGGGGGTACTGGAAACACCATATATTTT. It translates to CASSYSAGGTGNTIYF.

The chain couples TRBV7-2 to TRBJ1-2; TRBD1 is a possible D gene (5 bases). This CDR3 has 13 amino acids. The germline V gene encodes CDR1 SGHTA and CDR2 FQGNSA. Trimming stripped 4 bases from V and 7 bases from J, with 13 bases between. CDR3 DNA sequence: TGTGCCAGCAGCTCCGGACACGCCCGTGGCTACACCTTC. The encoded protein is CASSSGHARGYTF.

The chain couples TRBV7-2 to TRBJ1-2, with D possibly matching TRBD1 (6 bases). V was cut by 1 base and J by 7 bases, with 7 bases left in between. Germline V gene data show CDR1 as SGHTA and CDR2 as FQGNSA. The CDR3 totals 12 residues. The CDR3, as DNA: TGTGCCAGCAGCTTAGAAGGGGGTGGCTACACCTTC. Translation gives CASSLEGGGYTF.

This chain links TRBV5-5 with TRBJ2-7; weak D call: TRBD2 (5 bases). CDR1 and CDR2 (germline): SGHKS, YYEKEE (reference sequence). With 3 bases removed from V and 0 bases from J, the gap between germline ends came to 10 bases. The CDR3 totals 14 residues. As DNA, the CDR3 is TGTGCCAGCAGCTCGGACTGGAGCTCCTACGAGCAGTACGTC. Translated, it gives CASSSDWSSYEQYV.

The chain employs TRBV12-3 or TRBV12-4 and TRBJ1-2; D unclear. There are 12 residues in the CDR3. Trimming left V 3 bases short and J 3 bases short, with 5 bases between. This CDR3 is CASSLSDYGYTF. CDR3 in DNA: TGTGCCAGCAGTTTGTCCGACTATGGCTACACCTTC.

The chain uses TRBV29-1 and TRBJ1-3; D uncertain. The CDR3 consists of 11 residues. V lost 6 bases and J lost 7, with 10 bases in between. In germline, CDR1 is SQVTM, CDR2 ANQGSEA. The DNA for the CDR3 is TGCAGCGTGTTGTGGCGGAACACCATATATTTT. Its protein is CSVLWRNTIYF. Based on the CDR3 plus reference TRBV29-1 and TRBJ1-3, the full variable domain is SAVISQKPSRDICQRGTSLTIQCQVDSQVTMMFWYRQQPGQSLTLIATANQGSEATYESGFVIDKFPISRPNLTFSTLTVSNMSPEDSSIYLCSVLWRNTIYFGEGSWLTVV.

This chain uses TRBV7-9 with TRBJ2-5; TRBD1 agrees at 7 bases. The CDR3 length is 13 residues. Trimming at V came to 6 bases and at J to 4 bases, leaving 5 bases not matched to a gene. CDR1 and CDR2 (germline): SEHNR, FQNEAQ (reference sequence). Here the CDR3 reads CASRKGAGETQYF. The CDR3 DNA sequence: TGTGCCAGCAGGAAGGGGGCTGGAGAGACCCAGTACTTC.

The V call is TRBV7-6, the J call TRBJ2-5; TRBD1 matches 8 bases. V gave up 6 bases and J gave up 2 bases; unmatched junction bases: 8. Germline CDR1 is SGHVS and CDR2 is FNYEAQ. The CDR3 totals 15 residues. This chain's CDR3 is CASRRTGTQQETQYF. CDR3 bases: TGTGCCAGCAGACGGACAGGGACCCAACAAGAGACCCAGTACTTC.

This chain connects TRBV7-2 to TRBJ1-1; possible D gene TRBD1, 5 bases. The CDR3 is 16 residues long. Germline CDR1 is SGHTA and CDR2 is FQGNSA. V was shortened by 5 bases and J by 4 bases, with 20 bases between the two germline ends. CDR3 sequence reads: CASSPGRGWSGTEAFF. CDR3 sequence (DNA): TGTGCCAGCAGCCCCGGGCGGGGGTGGTCGGGCACTGAAGCTTTCTTT.

The chain joins TRBV7-9 to TRBJ1-5, with D unclear. Germline-derived CDR1 and CDR2 are SEHNR and FQNEAQ (reference sequence). V lost 5 bases, J lost 2 bases, and 7 bases lay in between. CDR3 length: 13 residues. CDR3 loop: CASSQSGNQPQHF. CDR3 DNA: TGTGCCAGCAGCCAGTCAGGCAATCAGCCCCAGCATTTT.

The chain uses TRBV2 and TRBJ1-5; 12 positions agree with TRBD1. The length of the CDR3 is 16 residues. V gave up 6 bases and J gave up 5 bases; unmatched junction bases: 8. Germline V gene data show CDR1 as SNHLY and CDR2 as FYNNEI. Written as DNA, the CDR3 is TGTGCCAGCAGCGAGGGACAGGGGGCTAATGATCAGCCCCAGCATTTT. This encodes CASSEGQGANDQPQHF.

This chain uses TRBV7-2 with TRBJ2-7, with TRBD2 as a possible D gene (5 bases). Trimming left V 5 bases short and J 2 bases short, with 13 bases between. Germline loops: CDR1 SGHTA, CDR2 FQGNSA. There are 14 residues in the CDR3. The CDR3 is CASSHQTGTYEQYV. In DNA form, the CDR3 reads TGTGCCAGCAGCCACCAAACCGGGACCTACGAGCAGTACGTC.

In this sample, this clone turned up once. This chain joins TRBV5-4 and TRBJ1-6; a weak D match, TRBD1 (6 bases). Per the germline V gene, CDR1 is SGHNT and CDR2 is YYREEE (reference sequence). The CDR3 has 16 residues. The V gene lost 1 base and the J gene lost 8 bases, with 16 bases spanning the gap. CDR3 sequence reads: CASSLPRGGIDSPLHF. The CDR3 DNA reads as TGTGCCAGCAGCTTGCCCAGGGGTGGTATTGATTCACCCCTCCACTTT.

V usage is TRBV5-1 and J usage is TRBJ2-3, with D perhaps TRBD1 (5 bases). Germline CDR1 and CDR2: SGHRS and YFSETQ. The germline V and J ends were trimmed by 0 bases and 2 bases, with 7 bases remaining between them. The CDR3 is made up of 14 amino acids. This CDR3 reads CASSLEGATDTQYF. The CDR3 region has the DNA TGCGCCAGCAGCTTGGAAGGGGCCACAGATACGCAGTATTTT.

The chain couples TRBV7-9 to TRBJ2-7, with TRBD1 identical over 8 bases. The CDR3 runs to 15 residues. V shed 1 base and J 0 bases; nucleotides not matched to a gene: 2. Germline CDR1 and CDR2: SEHNR and FQNEAQ (reference sequence). This CDR3 is CASSLGDRSSYEQYF. The CDR3 DNA reads TGTGCCAGCAGCTTAGGGGACAGGAGCTCCTACGAGCAGTACTTC.

The J gene is TRBJ2-6, the V gene TRBV9, with D maybe TRBD2 (7 bases). This CDR3 region has 20 residues. Looked up from germline, CDR1 is SGDLS and CDR2 is YYNGEE. The germline V and J ends were trimmed by 4 bases and 0 bases, with 23 bases remaining between them. CDR3 bases: TGTGCCAGCAGCCACCACGTAAGGGGAGGGGGTTCCTCTGGGGCCAACGTCCTGACTTTC. Its protein product is CASSHHVRGGGSSGANVLTF.

The rearrangement uses TRBV6-2 or TRBV6-3 and TRBJ1-1, with TRBD1 identical over 8 bases. Germline trimming cut 4 bases from V and 6 bases from J; bases unmatched to any gene: 13. CDR3 size: 16 residues. Germline loops: CDR1 MNHEY, CDR2 SVGEGT. The CDR3 DNA reads TGTGCCAGCAGTTCTATATTGGGAACAGGGGGAGCTGAAGCTTTCTTT. Protein: CASSSILGTGGAEAFF.